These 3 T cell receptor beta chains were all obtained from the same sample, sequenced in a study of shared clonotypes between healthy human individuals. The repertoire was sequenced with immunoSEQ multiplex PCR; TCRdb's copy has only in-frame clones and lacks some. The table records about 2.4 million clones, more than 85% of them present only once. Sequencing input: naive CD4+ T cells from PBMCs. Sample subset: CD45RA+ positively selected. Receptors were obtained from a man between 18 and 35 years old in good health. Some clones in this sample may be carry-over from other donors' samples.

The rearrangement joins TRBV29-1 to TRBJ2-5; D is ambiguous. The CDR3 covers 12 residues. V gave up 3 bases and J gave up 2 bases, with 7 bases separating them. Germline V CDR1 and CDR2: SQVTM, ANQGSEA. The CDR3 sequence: CSVDIGQETQYF. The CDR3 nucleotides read TGCAGCGTTGACATCGGACAAGAGACCCAGTACTTC.

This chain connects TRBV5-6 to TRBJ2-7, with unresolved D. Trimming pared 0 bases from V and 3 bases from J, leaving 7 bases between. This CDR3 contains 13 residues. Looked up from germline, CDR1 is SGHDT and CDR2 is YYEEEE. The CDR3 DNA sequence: TGTGCCAGCAGCTTGGAAACGAACTACGAGCAGTACTTC. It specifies CASSLETNYEQYF.

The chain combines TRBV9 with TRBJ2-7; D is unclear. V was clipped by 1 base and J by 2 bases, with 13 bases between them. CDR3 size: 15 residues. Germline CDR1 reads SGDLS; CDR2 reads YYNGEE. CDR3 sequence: CASSVFSSSTYEQYF. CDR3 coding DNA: TGTGCCAGCAGCGTATTTTCCTCCAGTACCTACGAGCAGTACTTC.